Listed here is a single T cell receptor (beta chain). Trimming cost V 0 bases and J 2 bases, with 20 bases left between them. Germline V gene data show CDR1 as LNHNV and CDR2 as YYDKDF (reference sequence). CDR3 size: 19 residues. The sample belongs to a study of blood T cell repertoires in COVID-19. On the study more broadly: The United States, Italy and Spain were the sources of the acute and convalescent COVID-19 samples. The cDNA or gDNA used as material had been derived from T cells, B-cell-depleted T cells, or PBMCs.

The repertoire was sequenced with immunoSEQ multiplex PCR; TCRdb's copy has only in-frame clones and lacks some. The table records about 110,000 clones, 72% of them present only once. The clonotype was recovered from an older woman with acute or convalescent COVID-19. Sequenced material: peripheral blood. This chain links TRBV15 with TRBJ1-3; tentative D call: TRBD1 (6 bases). CDR3: CATSRERGGAPFPGNTIYF. The CDR3 DNA is TGTGCCACCAGCAGAGAACGGGGGGGCGCCCCATTCCCTGGAAACACCATATATTTT.